This T cell receptor (beta chain) derives from a study of T cell changes during pregnancy in multiple sclerosis. Germline V gene data show CDR1 as SEHNR and CDR2 as FQNEAQ (reference sequence). With 5 bases clipped from V and 0 bases from J, the junction kept 11 bases outside the gene matches. The CDR3 covers 17 residues. Profiling relied on immunoSEQ multiplex PCR, and the TCRdb table lists in-frame clones only, not all of them. The sample lists approximately 73,000 clones; around 94% were seen once. The source of this sequence is a female donor with multiple sclerosis, enrolled in a pregnancy study. The chain joins TRBV7-9 to TRBJ1-2; the match to TRBD1 covers 8 bases. This material consisted of CD4+ T cells from peripheral blood mononuclear cells, taken before pregnancy. DNA for the CDR3: TGTGCCAGCAGCACAGGGGGATACGGGCTATCTAACTATGGCTACACCTTC. Protein sequence: CASSTGGYGLSNYGYTF. Complete variable domain (other parts from reference TRBV7-9 and TRBJ1-2): DTGVSQNPRHKITKRGQNVTFRCDPISEHNRLYWYRQTLGQGPEFLTYFQNEAQLEKSRLLSDRFSAERPKGSFSTLEIQRTEQGDSAMYLCASSTGGYGLSNYGYTFGSGTRLTVV.